Sequencing of this T cell receptor (beta chain) was carried out in a study of blood T cell repertoires in COVID-19. V lost 7 bases and J lost 0, with 12 bases in between. The V gene's germline CDR1 is SNHLY and CDR2 FYNNEI. This CDR3 comprises 14 residues. Sequencing used immunoSEQ multiplex PCR; TCRdb keeps in-frame clones, though not all of them. The sample yields approximately 150,000 clones, 84% seen once. The receptor was derived from a man aged 25 to 40 with COVID-19, enrolled during active disease. Sequencing was done on a sample of peripheral blood. The chain employs TRBV2 and TRBJ1-1; D unresolved. Here the CDR3 DNA reads TGTGCCAGCATATTGGAGGGAATGAACACTGAAGCTTTCTTT. It specifies CASILEGMNTEAFF.